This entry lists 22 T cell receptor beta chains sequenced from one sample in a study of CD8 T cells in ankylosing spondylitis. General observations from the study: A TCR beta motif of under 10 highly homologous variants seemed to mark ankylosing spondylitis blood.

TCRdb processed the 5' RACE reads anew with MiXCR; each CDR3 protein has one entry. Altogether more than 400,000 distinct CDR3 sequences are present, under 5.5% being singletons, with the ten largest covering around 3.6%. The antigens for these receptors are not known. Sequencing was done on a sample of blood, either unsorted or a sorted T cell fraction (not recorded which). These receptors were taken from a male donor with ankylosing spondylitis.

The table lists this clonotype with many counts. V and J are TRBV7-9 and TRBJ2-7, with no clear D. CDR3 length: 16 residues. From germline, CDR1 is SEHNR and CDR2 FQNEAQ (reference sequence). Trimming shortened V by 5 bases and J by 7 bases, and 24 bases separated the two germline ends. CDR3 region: CASSLIPPEGMNEQYF. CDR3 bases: TGTGCCAGCAGCCTCATCCCGCCGGAAGGGATGAATGAGCAGTACTTC.

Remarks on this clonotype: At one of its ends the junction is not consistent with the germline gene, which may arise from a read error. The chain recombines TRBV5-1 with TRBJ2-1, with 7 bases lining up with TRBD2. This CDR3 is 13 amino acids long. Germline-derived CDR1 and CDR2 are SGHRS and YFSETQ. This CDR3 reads CVSSPGLTNEQFF. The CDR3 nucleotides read TGCGTCAGCAGCCCGGGACTAACCAATGAGCAGTTCTTC.

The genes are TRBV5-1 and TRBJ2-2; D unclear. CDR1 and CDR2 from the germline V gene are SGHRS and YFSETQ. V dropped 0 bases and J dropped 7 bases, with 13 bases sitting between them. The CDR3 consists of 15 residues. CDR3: CASSLAQALHGELFF. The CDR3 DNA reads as TGCGCCAGCAGCTTGGCCCAGGCCCTACACGGGGAGCTGTTTTTT.

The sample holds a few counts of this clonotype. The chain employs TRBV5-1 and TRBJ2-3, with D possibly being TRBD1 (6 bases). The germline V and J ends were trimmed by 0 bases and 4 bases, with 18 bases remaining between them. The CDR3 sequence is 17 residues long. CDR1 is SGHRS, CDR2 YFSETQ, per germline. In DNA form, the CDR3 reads TGCGCCAGCAGCTTGGCCGGGTCATCGCAGGGGCCAGATACGCAGTATTTT. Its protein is CASSLAGSSQGPDTQYF.

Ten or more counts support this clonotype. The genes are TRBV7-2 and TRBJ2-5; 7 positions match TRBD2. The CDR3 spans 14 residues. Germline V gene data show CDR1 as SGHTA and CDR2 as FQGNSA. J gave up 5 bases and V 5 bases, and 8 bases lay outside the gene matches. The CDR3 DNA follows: TGTGCCAGCAGCCAAACTAGCGCCGCGGAGACCCAGTACTTC. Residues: CASSQTSAAETQYF.

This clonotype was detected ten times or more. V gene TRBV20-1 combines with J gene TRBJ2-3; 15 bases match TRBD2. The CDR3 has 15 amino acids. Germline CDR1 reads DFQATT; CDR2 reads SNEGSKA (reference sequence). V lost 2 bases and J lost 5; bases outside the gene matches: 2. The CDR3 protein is CSARRGLAGGDTQYF. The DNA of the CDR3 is TGCAGTGCTAGACGGGGACTAGCGGGAGGAGATACGCAGTATTTT.

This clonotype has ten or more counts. The CDR3 sequence: CSARGSAGGARETQYF. The CDR3 nucleotides read TGCAGTGCTAGAGGCTCAGCGGGAGGTGCCCGAGAGACCCAGTACTTC. This sequence joins TRBV20-1 and TRBJ2-5; 9 bases fit TRBD2. Losses at the gene ends were 1 base for V and 4 bases for J; bases not matched to a gene: 10. Looked up from germline, CDR1 is DFQATT and CDR2 is SNEGSKA (reference sequence). CDR3 length equals 16 residues.

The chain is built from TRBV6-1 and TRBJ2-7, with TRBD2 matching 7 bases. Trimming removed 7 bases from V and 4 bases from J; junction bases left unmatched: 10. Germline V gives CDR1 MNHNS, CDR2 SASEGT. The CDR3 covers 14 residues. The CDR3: CASTTIAGAYEQYF. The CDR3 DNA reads TGTGCCAGCACCACCATAGCGGGTGCGTACGAGCAGTACTTC.

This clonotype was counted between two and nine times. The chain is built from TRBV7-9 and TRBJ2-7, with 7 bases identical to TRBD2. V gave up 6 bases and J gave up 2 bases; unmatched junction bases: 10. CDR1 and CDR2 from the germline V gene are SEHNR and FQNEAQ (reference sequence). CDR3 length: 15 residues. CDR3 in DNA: TGTGCCAGCAGTTTCCCCCGGGCGGGGGCCTACGAGCAGTACTTC. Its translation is CASSFPRAGAYEQYF.

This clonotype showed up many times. The CDR3 loop reads CASSLKGMWGETQYF. CDR3 DNA sequence: TGTGCCAGCAGCCTAAAAGGAATGTGGGGGGAGACCCAGTACTTC. The J gene is TRBJ2-5, the V gene TRBV7-2; D may correspond to TRBD1 or TRBD2 (5 bases each). The germline CDR1 and CDR2 sequences are SGHTA and FQGNSA. Trimming shortened V by 5 bases and J by 5 bases, and 18 bases separated the two germline ends. The CDR3 has 15 amino acids.

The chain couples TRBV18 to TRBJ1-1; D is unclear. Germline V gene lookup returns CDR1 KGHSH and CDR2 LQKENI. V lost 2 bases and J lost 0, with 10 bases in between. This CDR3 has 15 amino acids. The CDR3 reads CASSPTATVNTEAFF. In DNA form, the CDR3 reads TGTGCCAGCTCACCAACAGCTACGGTGAACACTGAAGCTTTCTTT.

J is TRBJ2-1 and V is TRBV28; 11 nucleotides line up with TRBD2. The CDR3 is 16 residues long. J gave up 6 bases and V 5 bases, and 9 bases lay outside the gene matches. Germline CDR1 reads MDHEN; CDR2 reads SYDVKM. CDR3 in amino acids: CASSVLAGVISNEQFF. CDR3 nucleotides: TGTGCCAGCAGTGTACTAGCGGGAGTAATCAGCAATGAGCAGTTCTTC.

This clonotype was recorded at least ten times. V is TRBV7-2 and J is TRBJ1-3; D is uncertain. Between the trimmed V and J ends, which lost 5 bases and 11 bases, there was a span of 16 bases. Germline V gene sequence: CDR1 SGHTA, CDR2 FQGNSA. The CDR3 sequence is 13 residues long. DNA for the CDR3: TGTGCCAGCAGCCTAGGGAGTGCGGCTCCCATATATTTT. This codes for CASSLGSAAPIYF.

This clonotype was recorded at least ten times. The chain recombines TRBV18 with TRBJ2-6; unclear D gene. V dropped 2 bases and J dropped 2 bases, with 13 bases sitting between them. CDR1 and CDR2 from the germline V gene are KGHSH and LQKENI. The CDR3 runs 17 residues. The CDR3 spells CASSPRVGSAGANVLTF. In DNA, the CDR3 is TGTGCCAGCTCACCAAGGGTTGGGTCTGCTGGGGCCAACGTCCTGACTTTC.

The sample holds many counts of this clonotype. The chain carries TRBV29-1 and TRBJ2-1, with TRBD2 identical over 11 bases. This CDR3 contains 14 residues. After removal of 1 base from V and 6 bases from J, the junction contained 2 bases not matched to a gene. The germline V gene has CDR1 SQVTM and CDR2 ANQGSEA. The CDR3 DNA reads TGCAGCGTTGAAGCACTAGCGGGAGCCAATGAGCAGTTCTTC. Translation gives CSVEALAGANEQFF.

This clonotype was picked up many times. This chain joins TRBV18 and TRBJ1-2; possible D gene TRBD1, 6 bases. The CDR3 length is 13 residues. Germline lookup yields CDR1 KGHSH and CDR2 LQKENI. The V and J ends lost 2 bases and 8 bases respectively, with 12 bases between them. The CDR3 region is CASSPGQLEGYTF. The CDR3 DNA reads TGTGCCAGCTCACCAGGACAGCTAGAGGGCTACACCTTC.

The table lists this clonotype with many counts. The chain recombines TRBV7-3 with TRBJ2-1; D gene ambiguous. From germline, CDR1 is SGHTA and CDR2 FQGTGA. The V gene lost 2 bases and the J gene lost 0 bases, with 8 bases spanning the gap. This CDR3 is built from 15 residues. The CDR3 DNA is TGTGCCAGCAGCTTATCGTTAGGCTCCTACAATGAGCAGTTCTTC. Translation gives CASSLSLGSYNEQFF.

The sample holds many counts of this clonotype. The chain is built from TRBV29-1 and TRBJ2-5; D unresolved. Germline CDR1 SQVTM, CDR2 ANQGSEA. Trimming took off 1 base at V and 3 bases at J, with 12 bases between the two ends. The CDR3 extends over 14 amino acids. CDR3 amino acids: CSVEGGIYEETQYF. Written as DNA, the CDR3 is TGCAGCGTTGAAGGGGGTATCTATGAAGAGACCCAGTACTTC.

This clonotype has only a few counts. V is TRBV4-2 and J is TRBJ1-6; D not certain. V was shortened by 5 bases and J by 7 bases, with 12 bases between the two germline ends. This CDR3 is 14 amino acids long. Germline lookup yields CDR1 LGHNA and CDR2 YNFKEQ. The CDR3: CASSLVNGNSPLHF. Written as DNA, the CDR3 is TGTGCCAGCAGCTTAGTTAACGGGAATTCACCCCTCCACTTT.

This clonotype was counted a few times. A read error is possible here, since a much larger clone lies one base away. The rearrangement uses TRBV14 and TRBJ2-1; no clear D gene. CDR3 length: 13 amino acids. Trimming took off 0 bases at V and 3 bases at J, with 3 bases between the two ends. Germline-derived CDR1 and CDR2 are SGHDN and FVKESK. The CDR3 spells CASSQDYYNEQFF. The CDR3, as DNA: TGTGCCAGCAGCCAAGATTACTACAATGAGCAGTTCTTC.

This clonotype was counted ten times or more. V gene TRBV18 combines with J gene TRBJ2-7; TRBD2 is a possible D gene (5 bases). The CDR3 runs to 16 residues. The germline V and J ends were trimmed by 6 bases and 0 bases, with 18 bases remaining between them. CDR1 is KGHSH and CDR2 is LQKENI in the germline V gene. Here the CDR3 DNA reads TGTGCCAGCTCCAATCAACACGGGATAAGCTCCTACGAGCAGTACTTC. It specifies CASSNQHGISSYEQYF.

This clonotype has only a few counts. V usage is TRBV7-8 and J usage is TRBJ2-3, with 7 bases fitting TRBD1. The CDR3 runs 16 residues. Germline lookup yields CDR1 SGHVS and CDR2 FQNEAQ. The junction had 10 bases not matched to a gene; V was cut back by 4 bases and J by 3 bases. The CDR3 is CASSSNRQGITDTQYF. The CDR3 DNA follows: TGTGCCAGCAGCTCCAACCGACAGGGAATAACAGATACGCAGTATTTT.